These T cell receptor beta chains were read from a single sample in a study of molecular identifiers for immune sequencing clone quantification. TCRdb reanalysed the PCR reads using MiXCR and keeps one entry per CDR3 protein. Among 300,000 to 400,000 distinct CDR3 sequences listed, under 25% were seen once. Sequencing was carried out using naive CD8+ T cells from blood, with Jurkat cell RNA spiked in. These receptors were obtained from a human donor in good health. Some libraries in this study had Jurkat cell RNA spiked in. Both conserved end residues are trimmed from each CDR3.

v_call | cdr3_aa
TRBV12-3/TRBV12-4 | ASSFPTGGATEAF
TRBV2 | ASIDGGDQETQY
TRBV3-1 | ASSPQANYGYT
TRBV7-9 | ASSLLATSTDTQY
TRBV6-1 | ASSGLRGTTDTQY
TRBV7-9 | ASSTAWGVRTYEQY
TRBV14 | ASSQAGAGVNVLT
TRBV10-2 | AVRGTGGAYGYT
TRBV29-1 | SVVTGEQY
TRBV15 | ATSRETVTEAF
TRBV4-3 | ASSQNKRGALSNEKLF
TRBV7-9 | ASSPPWGEEPPY